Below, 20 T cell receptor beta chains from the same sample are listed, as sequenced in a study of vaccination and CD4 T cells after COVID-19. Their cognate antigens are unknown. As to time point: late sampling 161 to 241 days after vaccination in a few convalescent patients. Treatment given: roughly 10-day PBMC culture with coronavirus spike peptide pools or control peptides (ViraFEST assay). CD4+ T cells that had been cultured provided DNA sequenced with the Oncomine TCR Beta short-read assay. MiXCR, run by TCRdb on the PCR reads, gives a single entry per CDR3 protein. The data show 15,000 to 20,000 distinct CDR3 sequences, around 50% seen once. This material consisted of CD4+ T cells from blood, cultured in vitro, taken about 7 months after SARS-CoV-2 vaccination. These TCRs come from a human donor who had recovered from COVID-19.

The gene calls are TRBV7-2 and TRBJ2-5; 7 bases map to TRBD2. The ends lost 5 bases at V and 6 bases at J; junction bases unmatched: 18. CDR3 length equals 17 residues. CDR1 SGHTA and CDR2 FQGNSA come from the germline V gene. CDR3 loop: CASSAPGLAGVQKTQYF. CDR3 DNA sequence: TGTGCCAGCAGCGCCCCCGGGTTGGCGGGAGTTCAAAAGACCCAGTACTTC. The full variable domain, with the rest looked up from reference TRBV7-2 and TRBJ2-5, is GAGVSQSPSNKVTEKGKDVELRCDPISGHTALYWYRQSLGQGLEFLIYFQGNSAPDKSGLPSDRFSAERTGGSVSTLTIQRTQQEDSAVYLCASSAPGLAGVQKTQYFGPGTRLLVL.

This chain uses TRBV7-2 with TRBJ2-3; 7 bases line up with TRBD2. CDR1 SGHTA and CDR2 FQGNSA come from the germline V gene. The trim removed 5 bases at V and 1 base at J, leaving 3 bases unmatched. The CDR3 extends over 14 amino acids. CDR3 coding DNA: TGTGCCAGCAGCCCTAGCGGACGCACAGATACGCAGTATTTT. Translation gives CASSPSGRTDTQYF. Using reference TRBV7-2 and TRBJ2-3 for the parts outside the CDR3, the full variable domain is GAGVSQSPSNKVTEKGKDVELRCDPISGHTALYWYRQSLGQGLEFLIYFQGNSAPDKSGLPSDRFSAERTGGSVSTLTIQRTQQEDSAVYLCASSPSGRTDTQYFGPGTRLTVL.

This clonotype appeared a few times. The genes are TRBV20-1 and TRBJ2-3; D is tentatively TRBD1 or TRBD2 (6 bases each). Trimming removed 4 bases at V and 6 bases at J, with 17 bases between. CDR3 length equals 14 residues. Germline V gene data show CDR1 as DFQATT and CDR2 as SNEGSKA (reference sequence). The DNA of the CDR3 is TGCAGTGCTAAGAAGGGACTCCAGGGGGATACGCAGTATTTT. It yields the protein CSAKKGLQGDTQYF.

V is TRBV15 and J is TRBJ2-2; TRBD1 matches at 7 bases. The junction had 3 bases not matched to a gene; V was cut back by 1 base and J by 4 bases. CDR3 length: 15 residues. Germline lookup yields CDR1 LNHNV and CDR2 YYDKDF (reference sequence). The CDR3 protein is CATSRVRQGTGELFF. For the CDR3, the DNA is TGTGCCACCAGCAGAGTCAGACAGGGCACCGGGGAGCTGTTTTTT. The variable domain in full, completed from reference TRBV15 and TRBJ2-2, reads DAMVIQNPRYQVTQFGKPVTLSCSQTLNHNVMYWYQQKSSQAPKLLFHYYDKDFNNEADTPDNFQSRRPNTSFCFLDIRSPGLGDTAMYLCATSRVRQGTGELFFGEGSRLTVL.

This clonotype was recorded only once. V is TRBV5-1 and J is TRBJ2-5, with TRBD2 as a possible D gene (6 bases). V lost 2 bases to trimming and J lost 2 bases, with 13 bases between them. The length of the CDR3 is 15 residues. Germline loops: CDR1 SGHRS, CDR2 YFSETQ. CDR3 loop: CASSFSPGGQETQYF. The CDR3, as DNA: TGCGCCAGCAGCTTTAGTCCCGGAGGGCAAGAGACCCAGTACTTC.

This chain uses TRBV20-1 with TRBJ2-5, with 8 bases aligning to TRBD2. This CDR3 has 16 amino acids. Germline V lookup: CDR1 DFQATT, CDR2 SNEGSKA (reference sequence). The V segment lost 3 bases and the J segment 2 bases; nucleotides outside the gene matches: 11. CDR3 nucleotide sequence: TGCAGTGCTAGGCTCTTAGCGGGGCCGGTTCAAGAGACCCAGTACTTC. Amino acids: CSARLLAGPVQETQYF.

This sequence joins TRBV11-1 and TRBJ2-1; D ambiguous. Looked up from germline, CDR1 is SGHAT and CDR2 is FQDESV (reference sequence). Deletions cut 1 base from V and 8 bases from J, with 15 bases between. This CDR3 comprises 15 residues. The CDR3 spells CASSLGGLVVDEQFF. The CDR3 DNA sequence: TGTGCCAGCAGCTTAGGTGGGCTAGTAGTAGATGAGCAGTTCTTC. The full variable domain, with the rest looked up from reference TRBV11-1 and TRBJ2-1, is EAEVAQSPRYKITEKSQAVAFWCDPISGHATLYWYRQILGQGPELLVQFQDESVVDDSQLPKDRFSAERLKGVDSTLKIQPAELGDSAMYLCASSLGGLVVDEQFFGPGTRLTVL.

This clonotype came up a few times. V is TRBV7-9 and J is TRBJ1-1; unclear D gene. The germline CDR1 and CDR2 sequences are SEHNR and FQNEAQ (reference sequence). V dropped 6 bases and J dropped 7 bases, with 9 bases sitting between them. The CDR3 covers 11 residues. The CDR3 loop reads CASRGGDEAFF. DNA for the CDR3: TGTGCCAGCAGAGGAGGAGATGAAGCTTTCTTT. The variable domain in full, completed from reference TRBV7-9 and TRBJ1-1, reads DTGVSQNPRHKITKRGQNVTFRCDPISEHNRLYWYRQTLGQGPEFLTYFQNEAQLEKSRLLSDRFSAERPKGSFSTLEIQRTEQGDSAMYLCASRGGDEAFFGQGTRLTVV.

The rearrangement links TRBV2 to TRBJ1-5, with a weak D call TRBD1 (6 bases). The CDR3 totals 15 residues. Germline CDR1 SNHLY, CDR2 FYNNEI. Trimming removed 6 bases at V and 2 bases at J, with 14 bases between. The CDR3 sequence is CASRDSPIGNQPQHF. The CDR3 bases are TGTGCCAGCAGGGACAGCCCTATAGGCAATCAGCCCCAGCATTTT.

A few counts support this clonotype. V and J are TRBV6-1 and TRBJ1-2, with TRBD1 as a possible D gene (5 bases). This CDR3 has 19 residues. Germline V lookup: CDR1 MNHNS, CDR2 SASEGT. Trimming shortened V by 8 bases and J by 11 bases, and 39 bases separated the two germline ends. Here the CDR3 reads CASRREGRGRFGTMAPYTF. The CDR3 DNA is TGTGCCAGCCGAAGGGAGGGGAGGGGTAGGTTTGGGACGATGGCCCCGTACACCTTC.

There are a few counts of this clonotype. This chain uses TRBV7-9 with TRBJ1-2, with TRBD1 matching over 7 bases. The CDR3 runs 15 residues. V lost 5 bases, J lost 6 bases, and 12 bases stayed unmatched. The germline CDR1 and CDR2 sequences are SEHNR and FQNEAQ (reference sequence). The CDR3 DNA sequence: TGTGCCAGCAGCGGTAGGGGGCGCCGCTCTAATGGCTACACCTTC. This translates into CASSGRGRRSNGYTF.

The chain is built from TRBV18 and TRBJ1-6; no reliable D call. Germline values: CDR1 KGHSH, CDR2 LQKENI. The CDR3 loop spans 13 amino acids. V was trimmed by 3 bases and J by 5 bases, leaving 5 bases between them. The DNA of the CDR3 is TGTGCCAGCTCACCCCTGGATAATTCACCCCTCCACTTT. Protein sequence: CASSPLDNSPLHF.

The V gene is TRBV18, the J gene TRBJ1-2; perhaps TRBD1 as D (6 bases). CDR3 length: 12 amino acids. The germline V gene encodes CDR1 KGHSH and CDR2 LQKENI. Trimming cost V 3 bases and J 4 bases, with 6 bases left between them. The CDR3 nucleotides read TGTGCCAGCTCACCGGACAGCTATGGCTACACCTTC. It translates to CASSPDSYGYTF. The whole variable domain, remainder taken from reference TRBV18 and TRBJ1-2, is NAGVMQNPRHLVRRRGQEARLRCSPMKGHSHVYWYRQLPEEGLKFMVYLQKENIIDESGMPKERFSAEFPKEGPSILRIQQVVRGDSAAYFCASSPDSYGYTFGSGTRLTVV.

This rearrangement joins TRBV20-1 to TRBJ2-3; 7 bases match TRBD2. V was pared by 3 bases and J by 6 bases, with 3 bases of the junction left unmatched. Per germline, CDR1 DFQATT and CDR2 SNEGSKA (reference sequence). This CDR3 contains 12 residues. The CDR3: CSASGGKDTQYF. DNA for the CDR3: TGCAGTGCTAGCGGGGGGAAGGATACGCAGTATTTT.

The chain's CDR3 is CAISDYVGSVEDEQFF. The CDR3 coding sequence is TGTGCCATCAGTGACTACGTCGGGAGCGTCGAGGATGAGCAGTTCTTC. The gene calls are TRBV10-3 and TRBJ2-1; maybe TRBD2 (6 bases). This CDR3 comprises 16 residues. V was shortened by 3 bases and J by 8 bases, with 20 bases between the two germline ends. CDR1 ENHRY and CDR2 SYGVKD come from the germline V gene.

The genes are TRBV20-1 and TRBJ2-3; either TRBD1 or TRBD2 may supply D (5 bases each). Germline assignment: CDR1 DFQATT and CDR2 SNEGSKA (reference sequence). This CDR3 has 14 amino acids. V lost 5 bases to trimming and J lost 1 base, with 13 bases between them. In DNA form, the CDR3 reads TGCAGTGCTGGCCCGGGACCCCGCACAGATACGCAGTATTTT. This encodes CSAGPGPRTDTQYF.

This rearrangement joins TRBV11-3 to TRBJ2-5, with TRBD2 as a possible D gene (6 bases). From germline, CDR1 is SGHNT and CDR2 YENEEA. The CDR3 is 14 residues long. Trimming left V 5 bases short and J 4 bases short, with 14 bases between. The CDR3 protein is CASSQVVGGETQYF. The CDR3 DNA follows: TGTGCCAGCAGCCAGGTAGTGGGAGGAGAGACCCAGTACTTC.

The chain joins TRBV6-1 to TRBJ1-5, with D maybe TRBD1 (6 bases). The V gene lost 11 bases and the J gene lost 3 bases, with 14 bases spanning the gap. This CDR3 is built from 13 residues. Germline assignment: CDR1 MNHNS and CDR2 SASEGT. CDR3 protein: CALSGHNNQPQHF. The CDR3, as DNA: TGTGCCCTGTCGGGACACAACAATCAGCCCCAGCATTTT.

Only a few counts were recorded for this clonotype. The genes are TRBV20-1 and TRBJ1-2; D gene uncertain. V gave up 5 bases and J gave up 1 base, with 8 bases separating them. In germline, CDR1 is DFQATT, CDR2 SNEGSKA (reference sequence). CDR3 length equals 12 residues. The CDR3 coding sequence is TGCAGTGCTGGAGGCAGTAACTATGGCTACACCTTC. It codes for CSAGGSNYGYTF.

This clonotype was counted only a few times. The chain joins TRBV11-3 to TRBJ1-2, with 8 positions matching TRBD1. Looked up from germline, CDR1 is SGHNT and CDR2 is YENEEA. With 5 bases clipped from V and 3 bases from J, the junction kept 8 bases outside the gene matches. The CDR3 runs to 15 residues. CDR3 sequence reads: CASSRSGGDDYGYTF. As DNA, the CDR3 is TGTGCCAGCAGCAGATCAGGGGGCGATGACTATGGCTACACCTTC.